A selection of T cell receptor beta chains follows, all from one sample in a study of cytomegalovirus exposure and HLA in healthy donors. Data came from immunoSEQ multiplex PCR; TCRdb stores just in-frame clones and leaves some out. This repertoire shows under 250,000 clones, about 89% found once; its top ten account for 1.1%. Sequences were obtained from PBMCs. All receptors derive from a woman younger than 35 in good health and CMV-seronegative. CDR3s include the opening cysteine and the closing phenylalanine or tryptophan. The D gene is left open where the match is weak. Clone size is stated in some rows and not others, as once, few, many or a class when expanded.

d_call j_call clone_size v_call cdr3_nt cdr3_aa
NA TRBJ2-7 NA TRBV6-1 TGTGCCAGCAGTGAAAGGAGGACAGACAACGAGCAGTACTTC CASSERRTDNEQYF
NA TRBJ1-1 NA TRBV7-9 TGTGCCAGCAGTTCAAGGCGGACTGAAGCTTTCTTT CASSSRRTEAFF
TRBD1 TRBJ1-1 NA TRBV2 TGTGCCAGCACCCACAGGGGCACTGAAGCTTTCTTT CASTHRGTEAFF
TRBD2 TRBJ2-5 NA TRBV10-1 TGCGCCAGCAGCGCCGGGACTAGCGACGTAGGGGAGACCCAGTACTTC CASSAGTSDVGETQYF
TRBD1 TRBJ1-3 once TRBV30 TGTGCCTGGAACTTAGGACAGGGGATGATAAACACCATATATTTT CAWNLGQGMINTIYF
TRBD1 TRBJ2-1 NA TRBV4-1 TGCGCCAGCAGCCAAGAAGGTACCGGGACAGTGGGCAATGAGCAGTTCTTC CASSQEGTGTVGNEQFF
NA TRBJ1-5 NA TRBV7-9 TGTGCCAGCAGCCCGAGCAATCAGCCCCAGCATTTT CASSPSNQPQHF
NA TRBJ2-1 NA TRBV19 TGTGCCAGTAGTATAGAGGGCCACAATGAGCAGTTCTTC CASSIEGHNEQFF
TRBD2 TRBJ2-5 NA TRBV6-6 TGTGCCAGCAGTTACGCGGAAGCGGGAGCGGGCGAGACCCAGTACTTC CASSYAEAGAGETQYF
TRBD1 TRBJ1-2 NA TRBV2 TGTGCCAGCAGTGAGGGACAGGTGCTTAACTATGGCTACACCTTC CASSEGQVLNYGYTF
NA TRBJ2-5 NA TRBV5-1 TGCGCCAGCAGCGCCGGTCAAGAGACCCAGTACTTC CASSAGQETQYF
TRBD1 TRBJ2-5 NA TRBV11-2 TGTGCCAGCAGCTACTACAGGGGGATTGAGGAGACCCAGTACTTC CASSYYRGIEETQYF
NA TRBJ2-7 NA TRBV11-2 TGTGCCAGCAGCTTAGGGTACGGGGAACCTCAGTACTTC CASSLGYGEPQYF
NA TRBJ2-3 NA TRBV28 TGTGCCAGCACCCGGTTCGGACTGATTGATACGCAGTATTTT CASTRFGLIDTQYF
TRBD2 TRBJ2-3 NA TRBV28 TGTGCCAGCAGTTTACCCCAAGGGGCGGGAGGAGACCCAGATACGCAGTATTTT CASSLPQGAGGDPDTQYF
NA TRBJ1-2 few TRBV7-6 TGTGCCAGCAGCGCAGGGGTAGGGGACTATGGCTACACCTTC CASSAGVGDYGYTF
TRBD2 TRBJ2-5 once TRBV29-1 TGCAGCGTTGATCGTAGCGGGAGCCAAGAGACCCAGTACTTC CSVDRSGSQETQYF
TRBD2 TRBJ2-7 NA TRBV4-1 TGCGCCAGCAGCCAAGTCTTGGCGGGAGGGGGAGAGCAGTACTTC CASSQVLAGGGEQYF
TRBD1 TRBJ2-5 NA TRBV27 TGTGCCAGCAGTTTCGGGACAGGGGTTGGCGAGACCCAGTACTTC CASSFGTGVGETQYF
NA TRBJ1-1 NA TRBV14 TGTGCCAGCAGCCTACAGGGAATCACTGAAGCTTTCTTT CASSLQGITEAFF
NA TRBJ1-2 NA TRBV20-1 TGCAGTGCTAGGGCCGTCTACACCTTC CSARAVYTF
NA TRBJ2-1 NA TRBV23-1 TGCGCCAGCAGTCAATCGGACGGCGAGAGCGGACTTGAGAATGAGCAGTTCTTC CASSQSDGESGLENEQFF
NA TRBJ1-2 NA TRBV11-2 TGTGCCAGCAGCTTAGGGCAGGGGAACTATGGCTACACCTTC CASSLGQGNYGYTF
NA TRBJ2-5 NA TRBV7-2 TGTGCCAGCAGCCCTAGACAGCCTCAACAAGAGACCCAGTACTTC CASSPRQPQQETQYF
TRBD1 TRBJ2-7 NA TRBV18 TGTGCCAGCTCACCACTGTCAGGGGGCGAGCAGTACTTC CASSPLSGGEQYF
TRBD2 TRBJ2-3 NA TRBV11-2 TGTGCCAGCAGCTTCTTGGGGGGTAGCGGGAGCGGTGGAGATACGCAGTATTTT CASSFLGGSGSGGDTQYF
NA TRBJ1-2 NA TRBV28 TGTGCCAGCAGTTTATTTAGGGCCCCAGGGTATGGCTACACCTTC CASSLFRAPGYGYTF
NA TRBJ1-5 NA TRBV7-8 TGTGCCAGCAGCCCCTCCCCAGGGATGGGTCAGCCCCAGCATTTT CASSPSPGMGQPQHF
NA TRBJ2-1 NA TRBV27 TGTGCCAGCAGTCGGGGGAACACCTACAATGAGCAGTTCTTC CASSRGNTYNEQFF
NA TRBJ2-7 NA TRBV5-1 TGCGCCAGCCGAACGGGTCCTAACGCCATATCCTACGAGCAGTACTTC CASRTGPNAISYEQYF
NA TRBJ1-4 NA TRBV5-6 TGTGCCAGCAGCTTTATTCGGGGGGAAAAACTGTTTTTT CASSFIRGEKLFF
TRBD1 TRBJ2-7 few TRBV2 TGTGCCAGCAGTGTGGCCGGGACAGGGCCCTACGAGCAGTACTTC CASSVAGTGPYEQYF
NA TRBJ1-1 NA TRBV19 TGTGCCAGTAATCTAAGGGGCGGCACTGAAGCTTTCTTT CASNLRGGTEAFF
NA TRBJ2-1 NA TRBV7-3 TGTGCCAGCAGCTTAACGCCAGGGGTCTATGAGCAGTTCTTC CASSLTPGVYEQFF
TRBD2 TRBJ2-1 once TRBV9 TGTGCCAGCAGCCTTAGCGGGAACACATACAATGAGCAGTTCTTC CASSLSGNTYNEQFF
NA TRBJ1-1 NA TRBV28 TGTGCCAGCAGCCAGAGGGGGTTAGGGAACACTGAAGCTTTCTTT CASSQRGLGNTEAFF
TRBD2 TRBJ2-7 NA TRBV6-5 TGTGCCAGCAGTTACTCGGGGCTAGCGGGAGGTGGGGAGCAGTACTTC CASSYSGLAGGGEQYF
NA TRBJ1-2 NA TRBV6-5 TGTGCCAGCACTTTAGACACAGCTAACTATGGCTACACCTTC CASTLDTANYGYTF
TRBD1 TRBJ1-1 NA TRBV15 TGTGCCACCAGCCTGCCGGGACAGGGCATGAACACTGAAGCTTTCTTT CATSLPGQGMNTEAFF
NA TRBJ1-1 NA TRBV5-1 TGCGCCAGCAGCTTGGTGGCGGAGGGGACTGAAGCTTTCTTT CASSLVAEGTEAFF
TRBD2 TRBJ2-5 NA TRBV7-9 TGTGCCAGCAGGCGCGGGGGCCAAGAGACCCAGTACTTC CASRRGGQETQYF
TRBD1 TRBJ2-4 NA TRBV6-1 TGTGCCAGCAGGAGACAGGGGACGGACATTCAGTACTTC CASRRQGTDIQYF
NA TRBJ1-2 NA TRBV19 TGTGCCAGTAGTTTCCCACAGGGAAGAAGTTATGGCTACACCTTC CASSFPQGRSYGYTF
TRBD2 TRBJ2-1 NA TRBV2 TGTGCCAGCAATCGATTCACTAGCGGGAGAGCTAATGAGCAGTTCTTC CASNRFTSGRANEQFF
TRBD2 TRBJ2-5 NA TRBV7-2 TGTGCCAGCAGCCCCCGGGAGGGGCTGGAGACCCAGTACTTC CASSPREGLETQYF
TRBD1 TRBJ2-1 NA TRBV27 TGTGCCGCTCAGGGGGACCTAGCCCTCAATGAGCAGTTCTTC CAAQGDLALNEQFF
NA TRBJ2-2 NA TRBV9 TGTGCCAGCAGCCTGGGGAGCACCGGGGAGCTGTTTTTT CASSLGSTGELFF
TRBD1 TRBJ1-6 NA TRBV19 TGTGCCAGTAGTCTCACAGGGGAAGATTCACCCCTCCACTTT CASSLTGEDSPLHF
NA TRBJ1-5 NA TRBV19 TGTGCCACCGCGGTCGGGGGACCGGGCAATCAGCCCCAGCATTTT CATAVGGPGNQPQHF
NA TRBJ2-5 NA TRBV30 TGTGCCTGGAACCAGGGAACAGGACGGGAGACCCAGTACTTC CAWNQGTGRETQYF
NA TRBJ2-3 NA TRBV7-3 TGTGCCAGCAGCTCTCTTTCCCGTAGCACAGATACGCAGTATTTT CASSSLSRSTDTQYF